The clone carrying this TCR beta chain has ten or more counts. The sample's time point: patch test 1, 2 weeks after DPC sensitization. Treatment of the sample: therapeutic diphenylcyclopropenone sensitization with weekly scalp DPC. TCRdb redid the calling of the RACE reads with MiXCR, one entry per CDR3 protein. The data contain roughly 100,000 distinct CDR3 sequences, 9.5% to 11% of them singletons. V shed 6 bases and J 2 bases; nucleotides not matched to a gene: 5. This CDR3 contains 16 residues. CDR1 is SGHRS and CDR2 is YFSETQ in the germline V gene. This specimen belongs to a study of human T cells and chemical hapten exposure. Study information: TCR yields per sample varied, mainly owing to small pooled library volume differences.

The receptor was isolated from a woman aged 35 to 49 with alopecia areata. Some clones in this sample may be carry-over from other donors' samples. The chain recombines TRBV5-1 with TRBJ2-5; TRBD2 matches 15 bases. This specimen was whole blood, taken in connection with sensitization to the hapten diphenylcyclopropenone (DPC). The CDR3 DNA reads TGCGCCAGCAAGGGACTAGCGGGAGGTTCACAAGAGACCCAGTACTTC. Residues: CASKGLAGGSQETQYF.